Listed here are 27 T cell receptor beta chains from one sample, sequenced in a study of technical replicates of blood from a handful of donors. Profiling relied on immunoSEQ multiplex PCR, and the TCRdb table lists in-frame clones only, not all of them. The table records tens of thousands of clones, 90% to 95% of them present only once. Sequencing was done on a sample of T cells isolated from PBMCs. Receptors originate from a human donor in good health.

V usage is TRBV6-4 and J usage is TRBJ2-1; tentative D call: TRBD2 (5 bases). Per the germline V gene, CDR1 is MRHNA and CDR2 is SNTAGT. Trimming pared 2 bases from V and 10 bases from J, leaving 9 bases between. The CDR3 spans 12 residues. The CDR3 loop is CASSDGRSEQFF. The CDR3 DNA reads TGTGCCAGCAGTGACGGGAGATCAGAGCAGTTCTTC.

CDR3 DNA: TGCGCCAGCAGCTCGGAAGTCCAGGGGAACACCGGGGAGCTGTTTTTT. This codes for CASSSEVQGNTGELFF. The J gene is TRBJ2-2, the V gene TRBV5-1, with D possibly matching TRBD1 (5 bases). Trimming pared 3 bases from V and 1 base from J, leaving 13 bases between. Germline CDR1 reads SGHRS; CDR2 reads YFSETQ. CDR3 length equals 16 residues.

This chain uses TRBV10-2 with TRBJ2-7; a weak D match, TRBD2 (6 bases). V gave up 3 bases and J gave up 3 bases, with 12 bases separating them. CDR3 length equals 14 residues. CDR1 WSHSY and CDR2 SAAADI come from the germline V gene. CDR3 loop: CASSDNPSVYEQYF. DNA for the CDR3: TGCGCCAGCAGTGATAATCCTAGCGTCTACGAGCAGTACTTC.

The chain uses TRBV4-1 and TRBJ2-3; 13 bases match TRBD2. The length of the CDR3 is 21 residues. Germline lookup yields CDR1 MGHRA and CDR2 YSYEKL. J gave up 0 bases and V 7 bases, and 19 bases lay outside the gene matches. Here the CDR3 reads CASTRINGLAGVLSSTDTQYF. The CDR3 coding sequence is TGCGCCAGCACCCGAATAAATGGACTAGCGGGAGTCCTCTCTAGCACAGATACGCAGTATTTT.

The DNA for the CDR3 is TGCGCCAGCAGCCTGGAGGGGGTCACCGGGGAGCTGTTTTTT. Residues: CASSLEGVTGELFF. The V call is TRBV5-1, the J call TRBJ2-2, with D tentatively TRBD1 or TRBD2 (6 bases each). The germline gives CDR1 SGHRS, CDR2 YFSETQ. V was clipped by 4 bases and J by 4 bases, with 11 bases between them. The CDR3 is 14 amino acids.

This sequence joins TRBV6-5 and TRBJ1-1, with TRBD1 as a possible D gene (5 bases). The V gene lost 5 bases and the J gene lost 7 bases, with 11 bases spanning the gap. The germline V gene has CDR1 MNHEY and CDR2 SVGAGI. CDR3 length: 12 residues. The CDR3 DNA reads TGTGCCAGCAGTGCGGACACTAATGAAGCTTTCTTT. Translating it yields CASSADTNEAFF.

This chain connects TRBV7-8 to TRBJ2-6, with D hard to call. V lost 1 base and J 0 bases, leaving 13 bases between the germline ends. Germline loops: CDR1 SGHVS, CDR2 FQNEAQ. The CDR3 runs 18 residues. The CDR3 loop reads CASSLGQVPRSGANVLTF. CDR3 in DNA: TGTGCCAGCAGCTTAGGGCAGGTCCCACGCTCTGGGGCCAACGTCCTGACTTTC. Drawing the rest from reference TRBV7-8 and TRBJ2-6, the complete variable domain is GAGVSQSPRYKVAKRGQDVALRCDPISGHVSLFWYQQALGQGPEFLTYFQNEAQLDKSGLPSDRFFAERPEGSVSTLKIQRTQQEDSAVYLCASSLGQVPRSGANVLTFGAGSRLTVL.

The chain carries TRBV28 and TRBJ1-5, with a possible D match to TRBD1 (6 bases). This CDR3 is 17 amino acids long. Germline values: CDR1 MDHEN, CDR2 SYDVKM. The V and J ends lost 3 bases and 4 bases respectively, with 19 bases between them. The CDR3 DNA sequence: TGTGCCAGCAGTTTCATGGGTACAGGGAAGTTGAATCAGCCCCAGCATTTT. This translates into CASSFMGTGKLNQPQHF. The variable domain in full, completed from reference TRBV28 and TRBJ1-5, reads DVKVTQSSRYLVKRTGEKVFLECVQDMDHENMFWYRQDPGLGLRLIYFSYDVKMKEKGDIPEGYSVSREKKERFSLILESASTNQTSMYLCASSFMGTGKLNQPQHFGDGTRLSIL.

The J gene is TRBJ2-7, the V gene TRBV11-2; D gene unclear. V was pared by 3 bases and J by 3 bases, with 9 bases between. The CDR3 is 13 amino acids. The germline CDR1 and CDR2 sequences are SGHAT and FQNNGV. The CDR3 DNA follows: TGTGCCAGCAGCTTTGAGGAGTACTACGAGCAGTACTTC. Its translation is CASSFEEYYEQYF.

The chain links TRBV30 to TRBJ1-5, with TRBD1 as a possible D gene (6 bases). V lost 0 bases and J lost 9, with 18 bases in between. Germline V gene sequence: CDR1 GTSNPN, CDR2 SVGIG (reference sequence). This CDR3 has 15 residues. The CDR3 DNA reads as TGTGCCTGGAGTGTGACAGGACTAGCAATCTCGCCCCAGCATTTT. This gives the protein CAWSVTGLAISPQHF.

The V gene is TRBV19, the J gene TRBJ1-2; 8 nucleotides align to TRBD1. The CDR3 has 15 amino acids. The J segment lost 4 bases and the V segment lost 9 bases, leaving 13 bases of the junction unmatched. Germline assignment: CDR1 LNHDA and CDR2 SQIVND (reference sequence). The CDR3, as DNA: TGTGCCAGCTGTCCGGGACAGGATTGGGTCTATGGCTACACCTTC. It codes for CASCPGQDWVYGYTF.

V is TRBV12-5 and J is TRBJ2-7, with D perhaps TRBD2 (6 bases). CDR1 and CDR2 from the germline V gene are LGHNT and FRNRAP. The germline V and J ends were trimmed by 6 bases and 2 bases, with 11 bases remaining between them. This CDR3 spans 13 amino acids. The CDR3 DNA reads TGTGCTAGTGGACCCCGGGAGACCTACGAGCAGTACTTC. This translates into CASGPRETYEQYF.

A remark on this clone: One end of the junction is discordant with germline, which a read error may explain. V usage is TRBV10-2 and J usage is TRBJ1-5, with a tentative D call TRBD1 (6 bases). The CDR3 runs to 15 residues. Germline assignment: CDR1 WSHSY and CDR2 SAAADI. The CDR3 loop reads CVSSGPAGGNQPQHF. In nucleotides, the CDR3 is TGCGTCAGCAGCGGGCCCGCAGGGGGCAATCAGCCCCAGCATTTT.

CDR3 in DNA: TGTGCCAGCAGTTTCCTAGCGGGAGGGGGTGATGAGCAGTTCTTC. This codes for CASSFLAGGGDEQFF. The gene calls are TRBV6-1 and TRBJ2-1; 12 positions match TRBD2. V trimming: 5 bases; J trimming: 8 bases; junction bases outside the gene matches: 7. Germline CDR1 reads MNHNS; CDR2 reads SASEGT. The CDR3 loop spans 15 amino acids.

The CDR3 region is CASRYSGSYGYTF. CDR3 DNA sequence: TGTGCCAGCAGGTACTCCGGGTCCTATGGCTACACCTTC. The chain recombines TRBV28 with TRBJ1-2; D ambiguous. The CDR3 contains 13 residues. Trimming shortened V by 6 bases and J by 4 bases, and 12 bases separated the two germline ends. CDR1 MDHEN and CDR2 SYDVKM come from the germline V gene.

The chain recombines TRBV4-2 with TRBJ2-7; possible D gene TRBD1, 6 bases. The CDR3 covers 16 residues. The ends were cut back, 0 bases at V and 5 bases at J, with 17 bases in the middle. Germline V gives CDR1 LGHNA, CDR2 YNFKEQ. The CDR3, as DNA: TGTGCCAGCAGCCAAGATAGGACAGCTGCCTACAACGAGCAGTACTTC. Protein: CASSQDRTAAYNEQYF.

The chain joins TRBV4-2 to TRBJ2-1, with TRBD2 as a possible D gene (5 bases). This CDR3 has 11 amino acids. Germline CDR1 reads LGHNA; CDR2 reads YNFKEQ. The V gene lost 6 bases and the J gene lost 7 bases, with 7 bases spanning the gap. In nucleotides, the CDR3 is TGTGCCAGCAGACGGGGAAATGAGCAGTTCTTC. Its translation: CASRRGNEQFF.

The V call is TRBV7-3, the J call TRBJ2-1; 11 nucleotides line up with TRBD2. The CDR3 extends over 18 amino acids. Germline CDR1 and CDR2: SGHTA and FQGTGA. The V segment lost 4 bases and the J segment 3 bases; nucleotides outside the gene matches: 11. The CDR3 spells CASSSLVSGRANYNEQFF. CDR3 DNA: TGTGCCAGCAGCTCCTTAGTTAGCGGGAGGGCCAACTACAATGAGCAGTTCTTC. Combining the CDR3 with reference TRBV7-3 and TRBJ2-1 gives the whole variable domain GAGVSQTPSNKVTEKGKYVELRCDPISGHTALYWYRQSLGQGPEFLIYFQGTGAADDSGLPNDRFFAVRPEGSVSTLKIQRTERGDSAVYLCASSSLVSGRANYNEQFFGPGTRLTVL.

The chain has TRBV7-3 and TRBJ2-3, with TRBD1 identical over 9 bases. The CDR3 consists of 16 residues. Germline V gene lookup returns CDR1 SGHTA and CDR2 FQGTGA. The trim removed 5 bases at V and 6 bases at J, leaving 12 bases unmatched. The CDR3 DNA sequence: TGTGCCAGCAGCCTAGGGACAGGGAGTGGCGGGGATACGCAGTATTTT. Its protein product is CASSLGTGSGGDTQYF.

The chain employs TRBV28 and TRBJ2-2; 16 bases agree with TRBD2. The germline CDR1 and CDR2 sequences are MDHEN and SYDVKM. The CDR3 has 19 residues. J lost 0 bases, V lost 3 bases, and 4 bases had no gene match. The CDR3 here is CASSFSGLAGGPNTGELFF. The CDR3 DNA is TGTGCCAGCAGTTTTTCGGGACTAGCGGGAGGGCCGAACACCGGGGAGCTGTTTTTT.

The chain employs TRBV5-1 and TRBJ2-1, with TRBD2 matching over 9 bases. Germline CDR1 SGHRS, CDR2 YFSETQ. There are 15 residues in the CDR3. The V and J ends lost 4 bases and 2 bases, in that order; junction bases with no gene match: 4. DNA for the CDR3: TGCGCCAGCAGCCCCAGCGGGAGGACCTACAATGAGCAGTTCTTC. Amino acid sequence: CASSPSGRTYNEQFF.

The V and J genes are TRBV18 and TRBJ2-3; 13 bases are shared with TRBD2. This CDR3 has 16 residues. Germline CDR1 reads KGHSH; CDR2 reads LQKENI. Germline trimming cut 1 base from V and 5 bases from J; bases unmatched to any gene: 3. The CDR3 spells CASSPRTSGSGDTQYF. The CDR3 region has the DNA TGTGCCAGCTCACCACGGACTAGCGGGAGTGGAGATACGCAGTATTTT. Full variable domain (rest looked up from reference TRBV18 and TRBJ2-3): NAGVMQNPRHLVRRRGQEARLRCSPMKGHSHVYWYRQLPEEGLKFMVYLQKENIIDESGMPKERFSAEFPKEGPSILRIQQVVRGDSAAYFCASSPRTSGSGDTQYFGPGTRLTVL.

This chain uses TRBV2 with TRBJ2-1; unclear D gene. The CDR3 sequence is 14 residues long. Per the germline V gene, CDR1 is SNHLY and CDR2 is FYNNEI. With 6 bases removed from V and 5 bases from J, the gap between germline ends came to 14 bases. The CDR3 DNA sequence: TGTGCCAGCAGAGACTCGCCGACCGACAATGAGCAGTTCTTC. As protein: CASRDSPTDNEQFF.

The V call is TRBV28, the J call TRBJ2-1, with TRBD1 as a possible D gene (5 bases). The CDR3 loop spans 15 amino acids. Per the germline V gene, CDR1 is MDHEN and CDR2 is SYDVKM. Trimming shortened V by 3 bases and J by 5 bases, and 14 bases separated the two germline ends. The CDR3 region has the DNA TGTGCCAGCAGTTTTCCACAGGAGATCCACAATGAGCAGTTCTTC. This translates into CASSFPQEIHNEQFF.

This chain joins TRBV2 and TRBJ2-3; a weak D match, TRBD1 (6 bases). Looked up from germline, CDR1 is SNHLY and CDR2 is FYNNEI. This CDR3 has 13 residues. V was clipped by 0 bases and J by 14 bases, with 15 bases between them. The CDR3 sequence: CASSEAWKQGLYF. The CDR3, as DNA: TGTGCCAGCAGTGAAGCATGGAAGCAGGGGCTGTATTTT.

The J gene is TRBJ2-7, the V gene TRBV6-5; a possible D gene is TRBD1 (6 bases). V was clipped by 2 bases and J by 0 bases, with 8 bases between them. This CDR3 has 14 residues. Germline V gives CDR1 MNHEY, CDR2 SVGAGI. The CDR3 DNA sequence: TGTGCCAGCAGTTACCGCAGGGGCTCCTACGAGCAGTACTTC. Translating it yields CASSYRRGSYEQYF.

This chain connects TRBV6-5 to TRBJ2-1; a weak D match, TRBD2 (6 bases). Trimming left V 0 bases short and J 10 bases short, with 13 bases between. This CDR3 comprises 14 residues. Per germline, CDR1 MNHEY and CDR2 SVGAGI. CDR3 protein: CASSYSMGGREQFF. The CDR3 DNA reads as TGTGCCAGCAGTTACTCGATGGGGGGAAGAGAGCAGTTCTTC.